A single sample is the source of the 21 T cell receptor beta chains below, sequenced in a study of blood T cell repertoires in COVID-19. Data came from immunoSEQ multiplex PCR; TCRdb stores just in-frame clones and leaves some out. This table holds approximately 140,000 clones, around 85% found once. Sample: peripheral blood. These receptors all come from a man aged 70 or older with acute or convalescent COVID-19.

This chain uses TRBV5-4 with TRBJ1-4; no clear D. The V end lost 4 bases, the J end lost 8 bases, and 15 bases lay between the germline ends. Germline CDR1 is SGHNT and CDR2 is YYREEE (reference sequence). The CDR3 totals 14 residues. This CDR3 reads CASSMDLAGEKLFF. CDR3 DNA: TGTGCCAGCAGCATGGACTTAGCCGGGGAAAAACTGTTTTTT.

The chain links TRBV4-3 to TRBJ1-6; 10 bases agree with TRBD1. Germline CDR1 reads LGHNA; CDR2 reads YSLEER. Losses at the gene ends were 0 bases for V and 10 bases for J; bases not matched to a gene: 9. The CDR3 loop spans 17 amino acids. CDR3 nucleotides: TGCGCCAGCAGCCAAGATACAGCAGGACAGGGGGACTCACCCCTCCACTTT. Amino acid sequence: CASSQDTAGQGDSPLHF.

This clone was picked up one time. The gene calls are TRBV7-2 and TRBJ2-6, with 7 bases that match TRBD1. Per the germline V gene, CDR1 is SGHTA and CDR2 is FQGNSA. V shed 5 bases, J shed 2 bases, and the junction held 15 bases outside the gene matches. CDR3 length: 19 amino acids. The CDR3 reads CASSPHAGTAIPGANVLTF. In DNA form, the CDR3 reads TGTGCCAGCAGCCCGCACGCCGGGACAGCAATCCCTGGGGCCAACGTCCTGACTTTC. The whole variable domain, filled in from reference TRBV7-2 and TRBJ2-6, reads GAGVSQSPSNKVTEKGKDVELRCDPISGHTALYWYRQSLGQGLEFLIYFQGNSAPDKSGLPSDRFSAERTGGSVSTLTIQRTQQEDSAVYLCASSPHAGTAIPGANVLTFGAGSRLTVL.

The chain combines TRBV6-5 with TRBJ1-3; D may be TRBD1 (5 bases). The CDR3 runs to 14 residues. V gave up 4 bases and J gave up 2 bases, with 9 bases separating them. CDR1 and CDR2 (germline): MNHEY, SVGAGI. The CDR3 sequence: CASSSVGPGNTIYF. The CDR3 nucleotides are TGTGCCAGCAGTTCCGTGGGGCCTGGAAACACCATATATTTT.

The J gene is TRBJ2-5, the V gene TRBV2, with a possible D match to TRBD1 (6 bases). The CDR3 runs to 13 residues. The ends were cut back, 9 bases at V and 5 bases at J, with 16 bases in the middle. Germline loops: CDR1 SNHLY, CDR2 FYNNEI. CDR3 bases: TGTGCCAGTTGGTTACAGGGTCCGGAGACCCAGTACTTC. Translation gives CASWLQGPETQYF.

The chain joins TRBV2 to TRBJ2-7, with TRBD2 identical over 7 bases. Germline V gene data show CDR1 as SNHLY and CDR2 as FYNNEI. The CDR3 spans 13 residues. The V gene end was trimmed by 7 bases and the J gene end by 3 bases; junction bases not matched to a gene: 6. Here the CDR3 reads CASTLERDYEQYF. CDR3 coding DNA: TGTGCCAGCACTCTGGAGCGGGACTACGAGCAGTACTTC.

This rearrangement joins TRBV15 to TRBJ2-5; 13 bases agree with TRBD2. The V gene end was trimmed by 1 base and the J gene end by 5 bases; junction bases not matched to a gene: 4. CDR3 size: 16 residues. Germline lookup yields CDR1 LNHNV and CDR2 YYDKDF (reference sequence). CDR3 in DNA: TGTGCCACCAGCAGAGCCCGACTAGCGGGAGGCGAGACCCAGTACTTC. Residues: CATSRARLAGGETQYF.

This sequence joins TRBV7-9 and TRBJ2-7; D gene ambiguous. The CDR3 is made up of 11 amino acids. CDR1 is SEHNR and CDR2 is FQNEAQ in the germline V gene (reference sequence). V was shortened by 5 bases and J by 5 bases, with 7 bases between the two germline ends. CDR3 DNA sequence: TGTGCCAGCAGCCCCCAGGACGAGCAGTACTTC. This translates into CASSPQDEQYF.

This clone has only one observation. This chain uses TRBV5-1 with TRBJ2-1, with TRBD2 identical over 11 bases. The V gene end was trimmed by 5 bases and the J gene end by 2 bases; junction bases not matched to a gene: 3. This CDR3 has 15 amino acids. Germline CDR1 and CDR2: SGHRS and YFSETQ. CDR3 sequence reads: CASRLAGATYNEQFF. The CDR3 nucleotides are TGCGCCAGCAGACTAGCGGGAGCGACCTACAATGAGCAGTTCTTC.

V is TRBV5-4 and J is TRBJ2-7; 7 nucleotides agree with TRBD2. CDR3 size: 14 residues. Germline CDR1 SGHNT, CDR2 YYREEE (reference sequence). The V and J ends lost 5 bases and 5 bases, in that order; junction bases with no gene match: 10. CDR3 loop: CASRMGGRSDEQYF. CDR3 nucleotide sequence: TGTGCCAGCAGAATGGGGGGGAGGTCCGACGAGCAGTACTTC.

The V gene is TRBV14, the J gene TRBJ1-1; D is perhaps TRBD1 (5 bases). This CDR3 has 15 amino acids. Germline CDR1 SGHDN, CDR2 FVKESK. Trimming took 1 base from V and 5 from J, leaving 14 bases between them. The CDR3 coding sequence is TGTGCCAGCAGCCAAGGAGGCAGGGAAGAAACTGAAGCTTTCTTT. Protein sequence: CASSQGGREETEAFF.

As to this clone: Other DNA sequences within the sample encode an identical CDR3. The V call is TRBV11-2, the J call TRBJ2-7; D is ambiguous. The CDR3 runs to 13 residues. The germline V gene has CDR1 SGHAT and CDR2 FQNNGV. Trimming took 1 base from V and 1 from J, leaving 5 bases between them. The CDR3 nucleotides are TGTGCCAGCAGCTTAGCTTTATCCTACGAGCAGTACTTC. It specifies CASSLALSYEQYF.

The rearrangement links TRBV10-3 to TRBJ2-1, with D perhaps matching TRBD2 (5 bases). The V end was cut by 2 bases, the J end by 4 bases, with 18 bases between. Germline V gene sequence: CDR1 ENHRY, CDR2 SYGVKD. This CDR3 has 17 amino acids. In DNA form, the CDR3 reads TGTGCCATCAGTGAGCCCTTAGCGTCAGCGGCATACAATGAGCAGTTCTTC. The encoded protein is CAISEPLASAAYNEQFF.

This clone was detected only once. The chain has TRBV5-4 and TRBJ2-3; the D gene is possibly TRBD2 (6 bases). CDR1 is SGHNT, CDR2 YYREEE, per germline (reference sequence). Trimming stripped 6 bases from V and 6 bases from J, with 17 bases between. This CDR3 is built from 14 residues. CDR3 in DNA: TGTGCCAGCACCACGGGGGATCCTCGGGATACGCAGTATTTT. Its protein product is CASTTGDPRDTQYF.

The chain is built from TRBV5-1 and TRBJ2-5; no clear D. The CDR3 consists of 14 residues. V gave up 1 base and J gave up 1 base, with 8 bases separating them. Germline lookup yields CDR1 SGHRS and CDR2 YFSETQ. This chain's CDR3 is CASSLLGSQETQYF. In nucleotides, the CDR3 is TGCGCCAGCAGCTTGTTGGGCAGCCAAGAGACCCAGTACTTC.

The chain has TRBV7-9 and TRBJ2-3; 7 nucleotides agree with TRBD2. Losses at the gene ends were 5 bases for V and 1 base for J; bases not matched to a gene: 6. This CDR3 contains 15 residues. Germline V gene sequence: CDR1 SEHNR, CDR2 FQNEAQ (reference sequence). CDR3 sequence (DNA): TGTGCCAGCAGCCAAAAGCGGGACGGCACAGATACGCAGTATTTT. This codes for CASSQKRDGTDTQYF.

The chain is built from TRBV5-1 and TRBJ2-1; D possibly corresponds to TRBD2 (5 bases). The CDR3 covers 16 residues. Germline V gene lookup returns CDR1 SGHRS and CDR2 YFSETQ. V shed 5 bases and J shed 0 bases, with 15 bases lying between them. The CDR3 protein is CASSFFLASSYNEQFF. In DNA, the CDR3 is TGCGCCAGCAGTTTTTTTTTAGCGAGCTCCTACAATGAGCAGTTCTTC.

The genes are TRBV5-1 and TRBJ2-5; TRBD1 agrees at 8 bases. CDR3 length: 14 amino acids. Trimming removed 4 bases from V and 1 base from J; junction bases left unmatched: 3. Germline CDR1 is SGHRS and CDR2 is YFSETQ. Written as DNA, the CDR3 is TGCGCCAGCAGCGCGGACAGGGCCCAAGAGACCCAGTACTTC. The encoded protein is CASSADRAQETQYF.

The chain uses TRBV6-2 or TRBV6-3 and TRBJ2-1; D perhaps matches TRBD2 (6 bases). Germline-derived CDR1 and CDR2 are MNHEY and SVGEGT. V lost 2 bases to trimming and J lost 8 bases, with 16 bases between them. The CDR3 length is 15 residues. CDR3 loop: CASSYAGRWGDEQFF. The DNA of the CDR3 is TGTGCCAGCAGTTACGCGGGACGGTGGGGCGATGAGCAGTTCTTC.

The chain couples TRBV14 to TRBJ2-1; 9 nucleotides agree with TRBD2. Germline loops: CDR1 SGHDN, CDR2 FVKESK. The CDR3 consists of 16 residues. The V segment lost 2 bases and the J segment 5 bases; nucleotides outside the gene matches: 7. CDR3 sequence reads: CASSQLSGRVDNEQFF. Here the CDR3 DNA reads TGTGCCAGCAGCCAACTTAGCGGGAGAGTCGACAATGAGCAGTTCTTC.

This clone appeared once. The gene calls are TRBV4-2 and TRBJ1-5; TRBD1 might be the D (6 bases). CDR3 length: 13 residues. V was trimmed by 1 base and J by 5 bases, leaving 6 bases between them. In germline, CDR1 is LGHNA, CDR2 YNFKEQ. The chain's CDR3 is CASSQGTDQPQHF. The CDR3 DNA is TGTGCCAGCAGCCAAGGGACAGATCAGCCCCAGCATTTT.